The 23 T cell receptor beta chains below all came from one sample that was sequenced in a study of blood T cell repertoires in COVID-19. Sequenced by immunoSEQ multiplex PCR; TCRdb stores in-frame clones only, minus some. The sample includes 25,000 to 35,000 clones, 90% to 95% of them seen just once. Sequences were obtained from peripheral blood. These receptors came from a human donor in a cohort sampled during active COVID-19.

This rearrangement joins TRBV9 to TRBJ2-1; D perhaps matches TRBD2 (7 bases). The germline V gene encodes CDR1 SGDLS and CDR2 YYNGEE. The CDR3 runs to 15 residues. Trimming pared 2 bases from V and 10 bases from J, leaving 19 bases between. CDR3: CASSVTAGTTGEQFF. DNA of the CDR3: TGTGCCAGCAGCGTCACAGCGGGGACTACAGGGGAGCAGTTCTTC.

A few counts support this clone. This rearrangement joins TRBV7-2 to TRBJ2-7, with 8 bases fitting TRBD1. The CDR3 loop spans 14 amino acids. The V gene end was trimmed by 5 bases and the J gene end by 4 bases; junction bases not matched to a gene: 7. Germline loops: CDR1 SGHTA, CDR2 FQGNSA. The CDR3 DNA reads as TGTGCCAGCAGCCCTCGGACAGGGCGATACGAGCAGTACTTC. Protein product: CASSPRTGRYEQYF.

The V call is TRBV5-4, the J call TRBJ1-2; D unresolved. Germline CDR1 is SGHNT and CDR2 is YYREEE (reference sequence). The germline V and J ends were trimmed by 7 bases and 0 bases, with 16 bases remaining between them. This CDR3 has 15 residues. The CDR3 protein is CASAPVPLANYGYTF. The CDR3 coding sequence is TGTGCCAGCGCCCCTGTACCGTTAGCTAACTATGGCTACACCTTC.

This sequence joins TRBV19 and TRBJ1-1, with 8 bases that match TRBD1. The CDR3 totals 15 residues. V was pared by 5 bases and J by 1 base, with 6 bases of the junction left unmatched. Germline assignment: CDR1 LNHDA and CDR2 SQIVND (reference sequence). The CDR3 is CASSPPGTGNTEAFF. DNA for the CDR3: TGTGCCAGTAGTCCTCCCGGGACAGGGAACACTGAAGCTTTCTTT.

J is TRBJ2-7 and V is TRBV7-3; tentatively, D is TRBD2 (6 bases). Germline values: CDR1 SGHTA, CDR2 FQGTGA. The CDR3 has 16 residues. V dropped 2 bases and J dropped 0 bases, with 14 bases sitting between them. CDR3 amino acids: CASSLLGGGSSYEQYF. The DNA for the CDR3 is TGTGCCAGCAGCTTATTGGGGGGAGGCTCCTCCTACGAGCAGTACTTC.

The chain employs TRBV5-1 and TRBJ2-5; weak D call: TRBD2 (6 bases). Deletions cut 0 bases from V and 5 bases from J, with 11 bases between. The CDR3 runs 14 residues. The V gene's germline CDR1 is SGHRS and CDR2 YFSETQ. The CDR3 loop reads CASSLVPGVETQYF. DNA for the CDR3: TGCGCCAGCAGCTTGGTGCCGGGGGTGGAGACCCAGTACTTC.

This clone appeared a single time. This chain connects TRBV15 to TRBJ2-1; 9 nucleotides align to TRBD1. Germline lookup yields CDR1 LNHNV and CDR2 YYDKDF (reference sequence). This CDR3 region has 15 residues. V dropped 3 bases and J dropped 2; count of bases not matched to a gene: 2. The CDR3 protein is CATSRGQGTYNEQFF. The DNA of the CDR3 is TGTGCCACCAGCAGGGGACAGGGAACCTACAATGAGCAGTTCTTC.

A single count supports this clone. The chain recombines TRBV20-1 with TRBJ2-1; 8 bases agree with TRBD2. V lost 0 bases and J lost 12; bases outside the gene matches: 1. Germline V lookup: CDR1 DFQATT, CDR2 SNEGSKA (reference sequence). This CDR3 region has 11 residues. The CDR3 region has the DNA TGCAGTGCTAGAGAAGGGACTAGGCAGTTCTTC. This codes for CSAREGTRQFF.

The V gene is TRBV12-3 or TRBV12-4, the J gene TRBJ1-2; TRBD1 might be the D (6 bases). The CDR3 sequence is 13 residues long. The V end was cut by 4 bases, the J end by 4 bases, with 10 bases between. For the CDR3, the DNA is TGTGCCAGCAGTTCGAGGGGGGGCTATGGCTACACCTTC. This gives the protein CASSSRGGYGYTF.

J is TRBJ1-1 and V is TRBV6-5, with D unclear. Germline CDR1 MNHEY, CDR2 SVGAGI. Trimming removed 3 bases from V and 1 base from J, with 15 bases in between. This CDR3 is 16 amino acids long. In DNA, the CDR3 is TGTGCCAGCAGTTATAGGGCCGGGAGACAGAACACTGAAGCTTTCTTT. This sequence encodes CASSYRAGRQNTEAFF.

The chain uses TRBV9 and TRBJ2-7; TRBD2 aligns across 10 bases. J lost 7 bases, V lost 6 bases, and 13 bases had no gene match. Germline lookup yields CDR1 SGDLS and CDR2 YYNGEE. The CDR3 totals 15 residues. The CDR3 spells CASTSSGGGLGEQYF. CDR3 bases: TGTGCCAGCACCTCTAGCGGGGGAGGGCTAGGGGAGCAGTACTTC.

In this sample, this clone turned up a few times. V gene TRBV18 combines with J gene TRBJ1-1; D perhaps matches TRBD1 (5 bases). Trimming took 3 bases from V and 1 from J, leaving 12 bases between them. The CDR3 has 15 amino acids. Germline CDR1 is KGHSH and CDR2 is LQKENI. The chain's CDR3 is CASSPQAQGNTEAFF. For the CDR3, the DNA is TGTGCCAGCTCACCTCAGGCCCAGGGGAACACTGAAGCTTTCTTT.

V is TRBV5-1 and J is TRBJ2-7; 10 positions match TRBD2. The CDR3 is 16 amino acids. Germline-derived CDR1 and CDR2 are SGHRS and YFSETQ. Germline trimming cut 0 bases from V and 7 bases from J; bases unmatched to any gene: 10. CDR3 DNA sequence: TGCGCCAGCAGCTTGGCCGTACTAGCGGGAACCAATGAGCAGTACTTC. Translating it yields CASSLAVLAGTNEQYF.

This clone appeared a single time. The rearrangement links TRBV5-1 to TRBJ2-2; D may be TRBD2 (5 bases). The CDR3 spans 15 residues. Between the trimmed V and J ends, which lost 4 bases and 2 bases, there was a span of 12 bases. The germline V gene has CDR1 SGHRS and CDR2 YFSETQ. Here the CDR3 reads CASSPGRGNTGELFF. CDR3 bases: TGCGCCAGCAGCCCCGGCCGGGGAAACACCGGGGAGCTGTTTTTT.

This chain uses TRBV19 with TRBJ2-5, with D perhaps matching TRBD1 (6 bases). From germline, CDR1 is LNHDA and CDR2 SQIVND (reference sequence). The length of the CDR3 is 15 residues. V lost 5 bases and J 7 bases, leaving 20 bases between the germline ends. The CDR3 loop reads CASSPAGPRGGTQYF. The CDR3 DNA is TGTGCCAGTAGTCCCGCAGGGCCCCGAGGGGGGACCCAGTACTTC.

The CDR3 loop is CASSFAGSGANVLTF. The CDR3 DNA sequence: TGTGCCAGCAGTTTTGCAGGGTCCGGGGCCAACGTCCTGACTTTC. The chain uses TRBV28 and TRBJ2-6; D might be TRBD1 (5 bases). V lost 3 bases to trimming and J lost 4 bases, with 10 bases between them. Germline values: CDR1 MDHEN, CDR2 SYDVKM. The CDR3 extends over 15 amino acids.

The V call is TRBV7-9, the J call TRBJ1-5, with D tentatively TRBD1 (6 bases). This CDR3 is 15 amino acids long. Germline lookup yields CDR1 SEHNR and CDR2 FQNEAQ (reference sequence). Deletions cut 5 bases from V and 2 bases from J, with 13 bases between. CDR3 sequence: CASSKGGDGNQPQHF. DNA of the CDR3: TGTGCCAGCAGCAAAGGGGGGGACGGCAATCAGCCCCAGCATTTT.

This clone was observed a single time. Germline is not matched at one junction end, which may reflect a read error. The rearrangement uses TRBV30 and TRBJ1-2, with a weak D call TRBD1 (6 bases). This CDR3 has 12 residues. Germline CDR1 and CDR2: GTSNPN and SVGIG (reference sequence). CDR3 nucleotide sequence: TGTGCCTGGAGTGTACAGGGCCTCCGCTTGGCCTTC. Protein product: CAWSVQGLRLAF.

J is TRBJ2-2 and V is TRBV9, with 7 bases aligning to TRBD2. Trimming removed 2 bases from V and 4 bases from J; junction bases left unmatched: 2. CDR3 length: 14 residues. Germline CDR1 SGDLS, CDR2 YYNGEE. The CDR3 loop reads CASSVTSSTGELFF. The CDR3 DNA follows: TGTGCCAGCAGCGTGACTAGCAGCACCGGGGAGCTGTTTTTT.

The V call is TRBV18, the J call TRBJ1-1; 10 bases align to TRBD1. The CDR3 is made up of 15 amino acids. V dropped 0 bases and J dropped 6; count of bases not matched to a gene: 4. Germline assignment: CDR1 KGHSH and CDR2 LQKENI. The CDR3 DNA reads TGTGCCAGCTCACCACCGGGACAGGGGAGTTCTGAAGCTTTCTTT. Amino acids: CASSPPGQGSSEAFF.

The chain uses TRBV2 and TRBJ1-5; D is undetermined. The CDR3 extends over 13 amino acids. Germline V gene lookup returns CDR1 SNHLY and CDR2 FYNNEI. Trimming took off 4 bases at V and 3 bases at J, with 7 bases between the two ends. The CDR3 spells CASSAQVNQPQHF. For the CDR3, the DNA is TGTGCCAGCAGTGCGCAGGTCAATCAGCCCCAGCATTTT.

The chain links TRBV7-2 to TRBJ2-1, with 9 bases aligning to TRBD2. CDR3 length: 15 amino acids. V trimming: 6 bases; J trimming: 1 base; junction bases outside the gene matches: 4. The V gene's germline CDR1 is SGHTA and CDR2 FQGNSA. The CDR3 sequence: CASRFTSGSYNEQFF. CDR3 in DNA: TGTGCCAGCAGGTTTACTAGCGGGTCCTACAATGAGCAGTTCTTC.

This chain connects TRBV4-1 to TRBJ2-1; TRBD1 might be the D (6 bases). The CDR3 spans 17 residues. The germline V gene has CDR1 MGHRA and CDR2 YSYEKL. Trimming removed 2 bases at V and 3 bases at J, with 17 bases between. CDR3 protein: CASSQTLGGHYYNEQFF. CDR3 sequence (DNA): TGCGCCAGCAGCCAAACCCTTGGGGGACATTACTACAATGAGCAGTTCTTC.